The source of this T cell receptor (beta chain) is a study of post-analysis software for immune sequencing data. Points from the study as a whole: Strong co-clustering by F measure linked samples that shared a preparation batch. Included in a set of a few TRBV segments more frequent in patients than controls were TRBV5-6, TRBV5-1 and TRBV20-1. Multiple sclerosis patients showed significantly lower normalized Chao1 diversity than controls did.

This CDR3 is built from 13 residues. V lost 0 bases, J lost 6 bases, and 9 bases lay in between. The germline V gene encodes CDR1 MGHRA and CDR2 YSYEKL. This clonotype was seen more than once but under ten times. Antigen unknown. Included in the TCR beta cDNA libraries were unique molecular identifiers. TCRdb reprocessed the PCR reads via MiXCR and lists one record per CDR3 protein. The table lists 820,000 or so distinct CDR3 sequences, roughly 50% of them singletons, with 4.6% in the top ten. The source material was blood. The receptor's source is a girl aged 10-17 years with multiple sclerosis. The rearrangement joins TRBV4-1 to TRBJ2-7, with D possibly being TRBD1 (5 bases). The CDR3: CASSQESGIEQYF. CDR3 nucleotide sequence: TGCGCCAGCAGCCAAGAATCAGGGATCGAGCAGTACTTC.